These T cell receptor beta chains were read from a single sample in a study of T cell repertoires in cytomegalovirus infection. TCRdb reprocessed the reads with MiXCR, giving one entry per CDR3 protein. Altogether 200,000 or so distinct CDR3 sequences are present, about 21% being singletons, with the ten largest covering approximately 3%. The sequenced sample was PBMCs. The receptor set was obtained from a human donor in good health (CMV status not recorded). Some clones in this sample may be carry-over from other donors' samples. Each CDR3 is given with its conserved first and last residue. The D gene is left open where the match is weak. Size is stated for part of the rows, as once, few or many counts, or as a class when the clone is expanded.

D: .
V: TRBV4-1
size: many
J: TRBJ1-6
length: 15
CDR3: CASSQDRQANSPLHF
DNA: TGCGCCAGCAGCCAAGATCGACAAGCAAATTCACCCCTCCACTTT

D: .
V: TRBV4-2
size: .
J: TRBJ2-3
length: 17
CDR3: CASSQTGARPTADTQYF
DNA: TGTGCCAGCAGCCAAACGGGGGCTAGGCCCACCGCAGATACGCAGTATTTT

D: TRBD1
V: TRBV20-1
size: .
J: TRBJ1-2
length: 13
CDR3: CSASKGANYGYTF
DNA: TGCAGTGCTAGTAAGGGGGCAAACTATGGCTACACCTTC

D: TRBD2
V: TRBV6-2/TRBV6-3
size: many
J: TRBJ2-7
length: 16
CDR3: CASSPPRGSSHFEQYF
DNA: TGTGCCAGCAGTCCCCCTCGCGGGAGCTCCCACTTCGAGCAGTACTTC

D: .
V: TRBV19
size: few
J: TRBJ2-3
length: 17
CDR3: CASSMTVDPPSTDTQYF
DNA: TGTGCCAGTAGTATGACAGTGGATCCCCCAAGCACAGATACGCAGTATTTT

D: .
V: TRBV5-1
size: few
J: TRBJ2-1
length: 14
CDR3: CASSLGAVNNEQFF
DNA: TGCGCCAGCAGCTTGGGTGCTGTTAACAATGAGCAGTTCTTC

D: .
V: TRBV7-8
size: many
J: TRBJ1-3
length: 14
CDR3: CASSLEGRGNTIYF
DNA: TGTGCCAGCAGCTTAGAGGGTCGGGGAAACACCATATATTTT

D: .
V: TRBV27
size: once
J: TRBJ2-1
length: 15
CDR3: CASSLSPGLANEQFF
DNA: TGTGCCAGCAGTTTAAGTCCCGGCTTGGCCAATGAGCAGTTCTTC

D: TRBD2
V: TRBV12-3/TRBV12-4
size: .
J: TRBJ2-1
length: 15
CDR3: CASNRGLAGYNEQFF
DNA: TGTGCCAGCAATCGGGGACTAGCGGGATACAATGAGCAGTTCTTC

D: .
V: TRBV29-1
size: few
J: TRBJ1-1
length: 13
CDR3: CSVVRQMNTEAFF
DNA: TGCAGCGTTGTAAGGCAGATGAACACTGAAGCTTTCTTT

D: .
V: TRBV20-1
size: .
J: TRBJ1-4
length: 11
CDR3: CSAARSAKLFF
DNA: TGCAGTGCTGCCAGGTCCGCAAAACTGTTTTTT

D: TRBD2
V: TRBV7-2
size: many
J: TRBJ2-4
length: 15
CDR3: CASSTRLAGKNIQYF
DNA: TGTGCCAGCAGCACCCGACTAGCTGGCAAAAACATTCAGTACTTC